This TCR beta chain was recovered during a study of a mutant IDH1 vaccine in newly diagnosed glioma. Study at large: Commencement of vaccination occurred 4-6 weeks following radiotherapy alone, or concurrently with temozolomide cycles. Week 35 was assigned to visit V12, and week 47 was assigned to visit V13. Study results and caveats: The vaccine induced immune responses, and these occurred in around 93% of patients.

Measured with immunoSEQ multiplex PCR; TCRdb has only the in-frame clones, and not every one. The repertoire holds about 56,000 clones, with 83% as singletons. V lost 3 bases to trimming and J lost 2 bases, with 7 bases between them. Germline V CDR1 and CDR2: SGHAT, FQNNGV. The CDR3 consists of 14 residues. With regard to this clone: Its antigen is still unknown.

Time point given: week 47, end of study. The investigators gave 300 ug of mutant IDH1 20-mer peptide in each vaccine dose, together with topical imiquimod. Vaccination of patients was performed eight times, in weeks 1, 3, 5, 7, 11, 15, 19 and 23. This TCR derives from a woman aged 45-65 years with glioma. The source material was PBMCs, sampled from a glioma patient whose treatment included an IDH1 peptide vaccine. This chain uses TRBV11-2 with TRBJ1-4; D gene unclear. The CDR3, as DNA: TGTGCCAGCAGCTTTGGAATGACTAATGAAAAACTGTTTTTT. It is translated as CASSFGMTNEKLFF.